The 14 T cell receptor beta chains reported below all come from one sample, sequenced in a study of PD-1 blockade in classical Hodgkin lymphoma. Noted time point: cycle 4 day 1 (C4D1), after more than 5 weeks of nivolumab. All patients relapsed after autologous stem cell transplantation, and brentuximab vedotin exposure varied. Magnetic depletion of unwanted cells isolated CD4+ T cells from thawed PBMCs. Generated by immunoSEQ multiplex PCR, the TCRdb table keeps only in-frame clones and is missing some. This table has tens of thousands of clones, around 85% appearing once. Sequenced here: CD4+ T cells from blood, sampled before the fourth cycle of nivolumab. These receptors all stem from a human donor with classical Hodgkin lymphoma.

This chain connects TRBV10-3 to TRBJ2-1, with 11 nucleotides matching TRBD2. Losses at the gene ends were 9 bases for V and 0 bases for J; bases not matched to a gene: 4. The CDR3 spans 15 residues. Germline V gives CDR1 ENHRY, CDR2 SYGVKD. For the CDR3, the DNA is TGTGCCATAGGACTAGCGGGTAGCTCCTACAATGAGCAGTTCTTC. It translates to CAIGLAGSSYNEQFF.

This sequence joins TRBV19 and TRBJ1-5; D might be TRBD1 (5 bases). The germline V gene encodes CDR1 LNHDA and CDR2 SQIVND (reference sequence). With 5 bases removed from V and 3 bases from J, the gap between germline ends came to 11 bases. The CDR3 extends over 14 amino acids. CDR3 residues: CASSVGGNNQPQHF. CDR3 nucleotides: TGTGCCAGTAGTGTCGGGGGGAACAATCAGCCCCAGCATTTT.

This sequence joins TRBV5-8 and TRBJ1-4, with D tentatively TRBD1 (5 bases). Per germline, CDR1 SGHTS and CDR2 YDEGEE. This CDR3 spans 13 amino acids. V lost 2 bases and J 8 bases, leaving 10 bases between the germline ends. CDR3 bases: TGTGCCAGCAGCTTCCAGGGAAGAGAAAAACTGTTTTTT. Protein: CASSFQGREKLFF.

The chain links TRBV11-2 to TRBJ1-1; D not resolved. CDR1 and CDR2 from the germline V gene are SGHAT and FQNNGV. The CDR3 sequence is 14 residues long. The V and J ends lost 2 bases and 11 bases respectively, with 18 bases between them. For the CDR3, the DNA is TGTGCCAGCAGCTTAAACCCGGCCGGACGTGTGGCTTTCTTT. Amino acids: CASSLNPAGRVAFF.

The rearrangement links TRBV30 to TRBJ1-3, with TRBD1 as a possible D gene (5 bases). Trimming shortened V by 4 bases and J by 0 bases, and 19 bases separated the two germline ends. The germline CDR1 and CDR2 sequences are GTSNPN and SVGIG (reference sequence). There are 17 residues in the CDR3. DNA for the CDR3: TGTGCCTGGACTAGCAGACAGATGCTCGCCTCTGGAAACACCATATATTTT. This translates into CAWTSRQMLASGNTIYF.

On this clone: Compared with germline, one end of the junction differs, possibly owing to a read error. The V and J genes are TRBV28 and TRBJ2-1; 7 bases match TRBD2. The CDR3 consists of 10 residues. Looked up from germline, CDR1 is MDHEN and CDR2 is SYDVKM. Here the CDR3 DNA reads TGTTCCAGCGGGATGAGGGAGCAGTTCTTC. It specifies CSSGMREQFF.

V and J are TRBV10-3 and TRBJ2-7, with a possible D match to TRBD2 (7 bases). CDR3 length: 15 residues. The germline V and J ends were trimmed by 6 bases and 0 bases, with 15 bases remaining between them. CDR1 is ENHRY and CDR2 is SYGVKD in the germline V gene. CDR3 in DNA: TGTGCCATCAGCGGGGGGCCGACGAGCTCCTACGAGCAGTACTTC. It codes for CAISGGPTSSYEQYF.

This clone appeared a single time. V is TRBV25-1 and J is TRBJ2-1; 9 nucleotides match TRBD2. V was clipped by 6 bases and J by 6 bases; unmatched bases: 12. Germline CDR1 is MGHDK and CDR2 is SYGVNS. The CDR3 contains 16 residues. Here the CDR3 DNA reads TGTGCCAGCAGCCCTCCCTCAGCGGGAGGTGGCAATGAGCAGTTCTTC. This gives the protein CASSPPSAGGGNEQFF.

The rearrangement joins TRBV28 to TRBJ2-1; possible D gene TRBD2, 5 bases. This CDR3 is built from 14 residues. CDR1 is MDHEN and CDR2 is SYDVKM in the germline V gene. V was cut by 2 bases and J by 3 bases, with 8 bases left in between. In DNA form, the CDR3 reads TGTGCCAGCAGTTTAGGAGGCAACTACAATGAGCAGTTCTTC. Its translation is CASSLGGNYNEQFF.

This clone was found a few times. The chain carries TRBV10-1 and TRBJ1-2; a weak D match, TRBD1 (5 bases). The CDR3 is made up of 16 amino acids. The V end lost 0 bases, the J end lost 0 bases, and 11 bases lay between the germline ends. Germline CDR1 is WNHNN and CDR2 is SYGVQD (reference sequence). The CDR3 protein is CASSESRTPTNYGYTF. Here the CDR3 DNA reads TGCGCCAGCAGTGAGTCTCGGACACCTACTAACTATGGCTACACCTTC.

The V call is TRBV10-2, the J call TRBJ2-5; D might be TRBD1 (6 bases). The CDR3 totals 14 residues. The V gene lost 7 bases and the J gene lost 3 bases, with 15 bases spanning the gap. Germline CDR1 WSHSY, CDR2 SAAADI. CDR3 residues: CASTVSNREETQYF. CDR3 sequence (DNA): TGCGCCAGCACCGTCTCAAACAGGGAAGAGACCCAGTACTTC.

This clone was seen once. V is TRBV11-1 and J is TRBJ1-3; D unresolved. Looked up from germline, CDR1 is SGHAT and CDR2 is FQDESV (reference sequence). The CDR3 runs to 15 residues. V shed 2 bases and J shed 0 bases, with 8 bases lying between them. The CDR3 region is CASSLYTGSGNTIYF. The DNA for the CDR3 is TGTGCCAGCAGCTTATACACCGGCTCTGGAAACACCATATATTTT.

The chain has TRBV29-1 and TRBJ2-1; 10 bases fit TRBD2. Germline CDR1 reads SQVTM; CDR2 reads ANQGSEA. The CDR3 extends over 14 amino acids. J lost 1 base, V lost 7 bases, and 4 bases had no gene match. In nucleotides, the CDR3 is TGCAGCGGATTAGCGGGAGGTTCCTACAATGAGCAGTTCTTC. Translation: CSGLAGGSYNEQFF.

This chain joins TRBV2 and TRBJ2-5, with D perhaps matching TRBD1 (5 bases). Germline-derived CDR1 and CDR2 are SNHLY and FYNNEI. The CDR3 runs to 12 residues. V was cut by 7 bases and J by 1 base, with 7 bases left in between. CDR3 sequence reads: CASKGIQETQYF. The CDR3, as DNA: TGTGCCAGCAAGGGGATCCAAGAGACCCAGTACTTC.